A selection of T cell receptor beta chains follows, all from one sample in a study of blood T cell repertoires in COVID-19. Generated by immunoSEQ multiplex PCR, the TCRdb table keeps only in-frame clones and is missing some. The table has 250,000 or so clones, around nine tenths seen once; the top ten hold about 10%. Sequenced: peripheral blood. The receptors were gathered from a man aged 35 to 55 with active or convalescent COVID-19. Each CDR3 is given with its conserved first and last residue. The D gene is left open where the match is weak. Only some rows state a clone size, as once, few, many or a class for expanded clones.

abundance: -
d_gene: TRBD2
j_gene: TRBJ2-3
v_gene: TRBV6-5
CDR3aa: CASRREGLAGDTQYF
CDR3nt: TGTGCCAGCAGGCGTGAGGGACTAGCGGGAGATACGCAGTATTTT

abundance: -
d_gene: TRBD2
j_gene: TRBJ2-6
v_gene: TRBV5-5
CDR3aa: CASSHLAGVGANVLTF
CDR3nt: TGTGCCAGCAGCCACCTAGCGGGGGTTGGGGCCAACGTCCTGACTTTC

abundance: -
d_gene: -
j_gene: TRBJ1-5
v_gene: TRBV6-5
CDR3aa: CASSLRTDSNQPQHF
CDR3nt: TGTGCCAGCAGTCTTCGGACAGATAGCAATCAGCCCCAGCATTTT

abundance: -
d_gene: -
j_gene: TRBJ2-1
v_gene: TRBV7-9
CDR3aa: CASSFKTGTYNEQFF
CDR3nt: TGTGCCAGCAGCTTTAAGACAGGGACTTACAATGAGCAGTTCTTC

abundance: -
d_gene: -
j_gene: TRBJ2-2
v_gene: TRBV13
CDR3aa: CASSPNSAGELFF
CDR3nt: TGTGCCAGCAGCCCGAACAGTGCCGGGGAGCTGTTTTTT

abundance: -
d_gene: TRBD1
j_gene: TRBJ2-7
v_gene: TRBV28
CDR3aa: CASSRGTGTEQYF
CDR3nt: TGTGCCAGCAGCCGAGGGACAGGGACCGAGCAGTACTTC

abundance: -
d_gene: TRBD2
j_gene: TRBJ2-3
v_gene: TRBV19
CDR3aa: CASSGLAGGADTQYF
CDR3nt: TGTGCCAGTAGCGGACTAGCGGGGGGGGCTGATACGCAGTATTTT

abundance: -
d_gene: -
j_gene: TRBJ2-3
v_gene: TRBV7-9
CDR3aa: CASSLEGDNADTQYF
CDR3nt: TGTGCCAGCAGCTTAGAGGGGGACAACGCGGATACGCAGTATTTT

abundance: -
d_gene: TRBD2
j_gene: TRBJ2-7
v_gene: TRBV15
CDR3aa: CATSRGPGGEQYF
CDR3nt: TGTGCCACCAGCAGAGGCCCGGGGGGGGAGCAGTACTTC

abundance: -
d_gene: -
j_gene: TRBJ2-1
v_gene: TRBV4-2
CDR3aa: CASSQDQAGGGEQFF
CDR3nt: TGTGCCAGCAGCCAAGATCAGGCCGGAGGCGGTGAGCAGTTCTTC

abundance: -
d_gene: TRBD1
j_gene: TRBJ2-7
v_gene: TRBV6-5
CDR3aa: CASSYSRQGADEQYF
CDR3nt: TGTGCCAGCAGTTACTCGAGACAGGGGGCCGACGAGCAGTACTTC

abundance: -
d_gene: TRBD1
j_gene: TRBJ2-7
v_gene: TRBV30
CDR3aa: CASRRNRGSYEQYF
CDR3nt: TGTGCCTCCCGACGTAACAGGGGCTCCTACGAGCAGTACTTC

abundance: -
d_gene: TRBD1
j_gene: TRBJ1-2
v_gene: TRBV27
CDR3aa: CASTSDRRGYGYTF
CDR3nt: TGTGCCAGCACCTCGGACAGGAGGGGGTATGGCTACACCTTC

abundance: -
d_gene: TRBD1
j_gene: TRBJ1-6
v_gene: TRBV6-4
CDR3aa: CASKRDRVGDSYNSPLHF
CDR3nt: TGTGCCAGCAAGAGAGACAGGGTGGGGGACTCCTATAATTCACCCCTCCACTTT

abundance: once
d_gene: TRBD2
j_gene: TRBJ2-5
v_gene: TRBV15
CDR3aa: CATSRELAGETQYF
CDR3nt: TGTGCCACCAGCAGGGAGCTAGCGGGAGAGACCCAGTACTTC

abundance: -
d_gene: TRBD1
j_gene: TRBJ2-7
v_gene: TRBV28
CDR3aa: CASSRGGWERLSSYEQYF
CDR3nt: TGTGCCAGCAGTCGAGGGGGCTGGGAGAGGCTTAGCTCCTACGAGCAGTACTTC

abundance: -
d_gene: -
j_gene: TRBJ1-2
v_gene: TRBV30
CDR3aa: CAWKALNYGYTF
CDR3nt: TGTGCCTGGAAAGCCCTTAACTATGGCTACACCTTC

abundance: -
d_gene: TRBD1
j_gene: TRBJ2-7
v_gene: TRBV2
CDR3aa: CARRDREGEQYF
CDR3nt: TGTGCCCGGCGGGACAGGGAGGGGGAGCAGTACTTC

abundance: -
d_gene: TRBD2
j_gene: TRBJ2-7
v_gene: TRBV20-1
CDR3aa: CSASRLAGNYEQYF
CDR3nt: TGCAGTGCGAGTCGGCTAGCGGGGAACTACGAGCAGTACTTC

abundance: -
d_gene: TRBD1
j_gene: TRBJ2-3
v_gene: TRBV6-5
CDR3aa: CASSFSGRGSTDTQYF
CDR3nt: TGTGCCAGCAGTTTCTCGGGCAGGGGGAGCACAGATACGCAGTATTTT

abundance: once
d_gene: TRBD2
j_gene: TRBJ2-5
v_gene: TRBV4-1
CDR3aa: CASSPHAGEQETQYF
CDR3nt: TGCGCCAGCAGCCCCCACGCGGGGGAACAAGAGACCCAGTACTTC

abundance: -
d_gene: -
j_gene: TRBJ1-2
v_gene: TRBV19
CDR3aa: CASSIWAGYGYTF
CDR3nt: TGTGCCAGTAGTATTTGGGCAGGATATGGCTACACCTTC

abundance: -
d_gene: TRBD1
j_gene: TRBJ2-7
v_gene: TRBV5-1
CDR3aa: CASSLLQGAGEQYF
CDR3nt: TGCGCCAGCAGCCTCCTACAGGGGGCTGGCGAGCAGTACTTC

abundance: -
d_gene: TRBD2
j_gene: TRBJ2-5
v_gene: TRBV5-4
CDR3aa: CASSLAGGGGYETQYF
CDR3nt: TGTGCCAGCAGCTTGGCAGGCGGCGGGGGGTATGAGACCCAGTACTTC

abundance: -
d_gene: TRBD1
j_gene: TRBJ2-7
v_gene: TRBV19
CDR3aa: CASSIYRGYEQYF
CDR3nt: TGTGCCAGTAGTATCTACAGGGGGTACGAGCAGTACTTC

abundance: -
d_gene: -
j_gene: TRBJ2-3
v_gene: TRBV28
CDR3aa: CASSLFRQESAQYF
CDR3nt: TGTGCCAGCAGTTTATTCCGCCAGGAATCTGCGCAGTATTTT

abundance: -
d_gene: TRBD1
j_gene: TRBJ1-6
v_gene: TRBV3-1/TRBV3-2
CDR3aa: CASSQDQGQGQSLHF
CDR3nt: TGTGCCAGCAGCCAAGATCAAGGACAGGGCCAATCCCTCCACTTT

abundance: -
d_gene: TRBD2
j_gene: TRBJ2-5
v_gene: TRBV10-3
CDR3aa: CAIRSAGAQETQYF
CDR3nt: TGTGCCATCAGGTCAGCGGGAGCACAAGAGACCCAGTACTTC

abundance: -
d_gene: -
j_gene: TRBJ2-7
v_gene: TRBV19
CDR3aa: CASRRGNSYEQYF
CDR3nt: TGTGCCAGTAGAAGGGGGAACTCCTACGAGCAGTACTTC

abundance: -
d_gene: -
j_gene: TRBJ2-4
v_gene: TRBV29-1
CDR3aa: CSVPGPLLAKNIQYF
CDR3nt: TGCAGCGTCCCTGGGCCTTTACTAGCCAAAAACATTCAGTACTTC

abundance: -
d_gene: TRBD2
j_gene: TRBJ2-3
v_gene: TRBV10-1
CDR3aa: CASSESVGLVGTQYF
CDR3nt: TGCGCCAGCAGTGAGTCCGTTGGACTAGTGGGTACGCAGTATTTT

abundance: -
d_gene: TRBD2
j_gene: TRBJ2-5
v_gene: TRBV30
CDR3aa: CAWKSGGRGEETQYF
CDR3nt: TGTGCCTGGAAAAGTGGCGGGAGAGGGGAAGAGACCCAGTACTTC

abundance: -
d_gene: -
j_gene: TRBJ2-5
v_gene: TRBV5-1
CDR3aa: CASSEQVQETQYF
CDR3nt: TGCGCCAGCAGCGAACAGGTACAAGAGACCCAGTACTTC

abundance: -
d_gene: -
j_gene: TRBJ2-1
v_gene: TRBV5-8
CDR3aa: CASSRWTGEQFF
CDR3nt: TGTGCCAGCAGCCGGTGGACTGGTGAGCAGTTCTTC

abundance: once
d_gene: -
j_gene: TRBJ1-5
v_gene: TRBV6-1
CDR3aa: CASSETGNQPQHF
CDR3nt: TGTGCCAGCAGTGAGACAGGTAATCAGCCCCAGCATTTT

abundance: -
d_gene: TRBD2
j_gene: TRBJ2-7
v_gene: TRBV10-1
CDR3aa: CASSGTHSGSSREQYF
CDR3nt: TGCGCCAGCAGTGGAACTCATAGCGGGAGCTCTCGCGAGCAGTACTTC

abundance: -
d_gene: -
j_gene: TRBJ2-1
v_gene: TRBV29-1
CDR3aa: CSVPDSLSYNEQFF
CDR3nt: TGCAGCGTTCCTGACTCGTTATCCTACAATGAGCAGTTCTTC

abundance: -
d_gene: -
j_gene: TRBJ2-2
v_gene: TRBV20-1
CDR3aa: CSASRPPLGAANTGELFF
CDR3nt: TGCAGTGCTAGTCGCCCCCCCCTGGGTGCGGCGAACACCGGGGAGCTGTTTTTT

abundance: -
d_gene: TRBD1
j_gene: TRBJ1-2
v_gene: TRBV5-6
CDR3aa: CASSFLDRGSGYTF
CDR3nt: TGTGCCAGCAGCTTCCTGGACAGGGGATCTGGCTACACCTTC

abundance: -
d_gene: TRBD2
j_gene: TRBJ2-1
v_gene: TRBV7-8
CDR3aa: CASSLLAGAYNEQFF
CDR3nt: TGTGCCAGCAGCTTACTAGCGGGGGCCTACAATGAGCAGTTCTTC

abundance: -
d_gene: -
j_gene: TRBJ1-2
v_gene: TRBV24-1
CDR3aa: CATSRWNYGYTF
CDR3nt: TGTGCCACCAGCCGGTGGAACTATGGCTACACCTTC

abundance: -
d_gene: TRBD1
j_gene: TRBJ2-5
v_gene: TRBV14
CDR3aa: CASSQEGDRDLETQYF
CDR3nt: TGTGCCAGCAGCCAAGAAGGGGACAGGGATTTAGAGACCCAGTACTTC

abundance: -
d_gene: -
j_gene: TRBJ1-4
v_gene: TRBV5-1
CDR3aa: CASSPAGTTNEKLFF
CDR3nt: TGCGCCAGCAGCCCGGCGGGGACAACTAATGAAAAACTGTTTTTT

abundance: -
d_gene: -
j_gene: TRBJ2-1
v_gene: TRBV24-1
CDR3aa: CATSDPSGMDEQFF
CDR3nt: TGTGCCACCAGTGATCCCTCAGGTATGGATGAGCAGTTCTTC

abundance: -
d_gene: TRBD2
j_gene: TRBJ2-7
v_gene: TRBV9
CDR3aa: CASSVLAGGTYEQYF
CDR3nt: TGTGCCAGCAGCGTGCTGGCGGGAGGTACCTACGAGCAGTACTTC

abundance: -
d_gene: -
j_gene: TRBJ2-7
v_gene: TRBV19
CDR3aa: CASSMGTKKGYEQYF
CDR3nt: TGTGCCAGTAGTATGGGGACAAAGAAGGGCTACGAGCAGTACTTC

abundance: -
d_gene: TRBD1
j_gene: TRBJ2-2
v_gene: TRBV9
CDR3aa: CASSVGQGAAGELFF
CDR3nt: TGTGCCAGCAGCGTCGGGCAGGGGGCCGCCGGGGAGCTGTTTTTT

abundance: -
d_gene: -
j_gene: TRBJ2-2
v_gene: TRBV4-1
CDR3aa: CASSQVTLTNTGELFF
CDR3nt: TGCGCCAGCAGCCAAGTCACTTTAACGAACACCGGGGAGCTGTTTTTT

abundance: -
d_gene: TRBD2
j_gene: TRBJ2-7
v_gene: TRBV5-1
CDR3aa: CASSPGPGGSNEQYF
CDR3nt: TGCGCCAGCAGCCCTGGCCCCGGGGGGTCCAACGAGCAGTACTTC